This T cell receptor beta chain was captured in a study of T cell responses to AZD1222 COVID-19 vaccine. General observations from the study: CD4 TCRs associated with vaccination spanned spike, dominating at 160-218 and 743-854. Sampling captured repertoires only after the peak T cell response. As reported, nearly half of all spike-specific TCRs target variant regions that are unmutated. The study identified only a handful of AZD1222 recipients as seropositive at baseline.

The CDR3 covers 11 residues. The ends were cut back, 6 bases at V and 9 bases at J, with 9 bases in the middle. Assay: immunoSEQ multiplex PCR; the TCRdb copy retains only in-frame clones and omits some. The top ten hold 5.2% of the sample, which has 140,000 to 150,000 clones, about 90% seen once. A remark on this clone: What it recognizes is unknown.

This sequence originates from an adult in good health. The sample here was peripheral blood, taken on day 0 of AZD1222 vaccination. The genes are TRBV12-3 or TRBV12-4 and TRBJ2-1, with no clear D. This chain's CDR3 is CASRYASEQFF. The CDR3 DNA sequence: TGTGCCAGCAGATATGCCAGTGAGCAGTTCTTC.